Sequencing of this T cell receptor beta chain was carried out in a study of technical replicates of blood from several donors. Profiling relied on immunoSEQ multiplex PCR, and the TCRdb table lists in-frame clones only, not all of them. The top ten hold about 0.31% of the sample, which has some 80,000 clones, roughly 96% seen once. Sequenced material: T cells isolated from PBMCs. The clonotype comes from a human donor in good health.

The CDR3 loop reads CASSSGPPRAKYGYTF. DNA for the CDR3: TGTGCCAGCAGTTCGGGTCCGCCCAGGGCAAAGTATGGCTACACCTTC. The chain joins TRBV28 to TRBJ1-2; the D gene is possibly TRBD1 (5 bases). The CDR3 runs to 16 residues. From germline, CDR1 is MDHEN and CDR2 SYDVKM. Trimming removed 4 bases from V and 5 bases from J, with 20 bases in between.